This T cell receptor (beta chain) was retrieved from a study of T cell responses to AZD1222 COVID-19 vaccine. Second-dose timings of about 4 or about 12 weeks were pooled. This CDR3 is built from 14 residues. V lost 1 base to trimming and J lost 4 bases, with 8 bases between them. CDR1 and CDR2 from the germline V gene are SGHKS and YYEKEE (reference sequence). Concerning this clone itself: No antigen is known for it.

The data were produced by immunoSEQ multiplex PCR, yet TCRdb's version contains in-frame clones alone and is incomplete. In the table there are 85,000 to 120,000 clones, about 90% of which are singletons. Study-level results: Reportedly, close to half of spike-specific TCRs are directed against unmutated variant regions. Clonal diversity was possibly underestimated, and white British individuals and females predominated among donors. Two AZD1222 doses significantly raised spike-specific TCR breadth and depth over controls.

This rearrangement joins TRBV5-5 to TRBJ1-4; D gene uncertain. Source: peripheral blood, taken 28 days after the second AZD1222 dose. The source of this sequence is an adult who received the AZD1222 COVID-19 vaccine. Here the CDR3 reads CASSLTQFNEKLFF. In DNA form, the CDR3 reads TGTGCCAGCAGCTTGACACAGTTTAATGAAAAACTGTTTTTT. Together with reference TRBV5-5 and TRBJ1-4, the CDR3 gives the full variable domain: DAGVTQSPTHLIKTRGQQVTLRCSPISGHKSVSWYQQVLGQGPQFIFQYYEKEERGRGNFPDRFSARQFPNYSSELNVNALLLGDSALYLCASSLTQFNEKLFFGSGTQLSVL.